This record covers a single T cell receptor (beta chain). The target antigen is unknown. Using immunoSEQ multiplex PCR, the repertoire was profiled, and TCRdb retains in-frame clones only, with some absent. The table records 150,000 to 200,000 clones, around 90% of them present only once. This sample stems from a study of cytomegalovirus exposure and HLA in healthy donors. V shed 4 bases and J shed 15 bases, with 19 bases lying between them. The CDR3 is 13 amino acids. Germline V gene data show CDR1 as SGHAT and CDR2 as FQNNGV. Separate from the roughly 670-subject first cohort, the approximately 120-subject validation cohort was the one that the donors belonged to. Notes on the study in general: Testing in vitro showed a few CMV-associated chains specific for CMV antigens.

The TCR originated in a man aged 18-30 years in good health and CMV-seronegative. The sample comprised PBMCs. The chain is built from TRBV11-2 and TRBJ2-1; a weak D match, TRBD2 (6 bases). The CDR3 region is CASSWAGLQDVFF. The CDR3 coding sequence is TGTGCCAGCAGCTGGGCGGGACTTCAAGACGTGTTCTTC.